This TCR beta chain was sequenced in a study of shared T cell receptors in the human thymus. The method was immunoSEQ multiplex PCR; TCRdb's version includes in-frame clones alone and lacks a portion of them. The sample records about 660,000 clones, around 87% being singletons. The length of the CDR3 is 15 residues. V lost 4 bases to trimming and J lost 9 bases; unmatched junction nucleotides: 10. In germline, CDR1 is MNHEY, CDR2 SVGAGI. The same data also went into a second study, on human thymus T cells. That source adds: Thymic material originated from resections removed in the course of corrective heart surgery. Gene usage (both V and J) appeared biased in thymic and blood repertoires. Related work showed strongly overlapping thymic repertoires across unrelated individuals.

This chain joins TRBV6-5 and TRBJ2-1, with 9 bases aligning to TRBD2. Sequencing was done on a sample of thymocytes. The clonotype was recovered from a boy in the first two years of life with a congenital heart defect. The CDR3 sequence: CASSSRGAGGVEQFF. The CDR3 DNA reads TGTGCCAGCAGTTCCAGGGGGGCGGGAGGGGTTGAGCAGTTCTTC.